Given below is one T cell receptor beta chain in context. Its antigen remains unknown. Trimming removed 2 bases from V and 5 bases from J, with 12 bases in between. Germline lookup yields CDR1 KGHSH and CDR2 LQKENI. CDR3 length: 14 amino acids. The entry originates in a study of T cell responses to AZD1222 COVID-19 vaccine. Broader study findings: Donors, mostly white British, included more females; clonal diversity was possibly underestimated. Receipt of two AZD1222 doses was followed by a rise in Spike-specific TCR breadth and depth. At baseline, just 5 or 6 AZD1222 recipients tested seropositive. Repertoires in all cases were sampled only once the peak T cell response had passed.

Sequencing was performed with immunoSEQ multiplex PCR; in TCRdb, only in-frame clones are kept and a portion is missing. Of some 100,000 clones in the sample, about 86% were seen once. The clonotype was recovered from an adult in good health. The sample consisted of peripheral blood, taken on day 0 of AZD1222 vaccination. The gene calls are TRBV18 and TRBJ2-5; no clear D gene. The CDR3 nucleotides read TGTGCCAGCTCACCATTAGGCCAGGCGGAGACCCAGTACTTC. Encoded protein: CASSPLGQAETQYF.